Sequencing of this TCR beta chain was carried out in a study of early T cells in non-severe SARS-CoV-2 infection. About the study: The study sequenced bulk RNA from unsorted whole blood, with chains unpaired.

Tagging with unique molecular identifiers was applied to individual cDNA molecules. TCRdb passed the 5' RACE reads through MiXCR, listing each CDR3 protein once. Of some 64,000 distinct CDR3 sequences detected, 15% to 20% appear once; the ten largest clones hold about 8.4%. Germline V gene sequence: CDR1 SEHNR, CDR2 FQNEAQ (reference sequence). The CDR3 is made up of 15 amino acids. With 5 bases clipped from V and 2 bases from J, the junction kept 6 bases outside the gene matches. Study results and caveats: CD4 and private specificities were missed by VDJdb matching, which favored anti-spike CD8 responses.

On this clonotype: What it binds is unknown.

The chain carries TRBV7-9 and TRBJ1-3, with 7 nucleotides matching TRBD1. The TCR was taken from an adult who was a healthcare worker with PCR-confirmed SARS-CoV-2 infection or an uninfected control (not recorded which). This specimen consisted of whole blood, obtained at baseline. The CDR3 spells CASSLPTGTGNTIYF. Written as DNA, the CDR3 is TGTGCCAGCAGCCTCCCGACAGGGACTGGAAACACCATATATTTT.